This T cell receptor beta chain comes out of a study of early T cells in non-severe SARS-CoV-2 infection. Study as a whole: Sequencing targeted bulk RNA from unsorted whole blood, leaving chains unpaired. Overall study findings and caveats: CD4 and private specificities were missed by VDJdb matching, which favored anti-spike CD8 responses.

Individually, cDNA molecules had unique molecular identifiers attached to them. From the 5' RACE reads, TCRdb called clonotypes with MiXCR, one entry per CDR3 protein. The repertoire has tens of thousands of distinct CDR3 sequences, 3.5% to 5.5% of them found once; the top ten carry approximately 5.2%. This clonotype was seen a few times. Antigen specificity is unknown. The sequences come from whole blood, collected at baseline. The TCR was taken from an adult who was a healthcare worker with PCR-confirmed SARS-CoV-2 infection or an uninfected control (not recorded which).

DNA for the CDR3: TGTGCCAGCAACTCGGGAGGGCGGGGCTCGGCTACAGATACGCAGTATTTT. This translates into CASNSGGRGSATDTQYF. The chain has TRBV5-4 and TRBJ2-3; TRBD2 matches 8 bases. With V trimmed by 6 bases and J by 3 bases, 15 bases remained unmatched. The CDR3 has 17 residues. The germline gives CDR1 SGHNT, CDR2 YYREEE (reference sequence). Looking up the rest from reference TRBV5-4 and TRBJ2-3 gives the full variable domain: ETGVTQSPTHLIKTRGQQVTLRCSSQSGHNTVSWYQQALGQGPQFIFQYYREEENGRGNFPPRFSGLQFPNYSSELNVNALELDDSALYLCASNSGGRGSATDTQYFGPGTRLTVL.